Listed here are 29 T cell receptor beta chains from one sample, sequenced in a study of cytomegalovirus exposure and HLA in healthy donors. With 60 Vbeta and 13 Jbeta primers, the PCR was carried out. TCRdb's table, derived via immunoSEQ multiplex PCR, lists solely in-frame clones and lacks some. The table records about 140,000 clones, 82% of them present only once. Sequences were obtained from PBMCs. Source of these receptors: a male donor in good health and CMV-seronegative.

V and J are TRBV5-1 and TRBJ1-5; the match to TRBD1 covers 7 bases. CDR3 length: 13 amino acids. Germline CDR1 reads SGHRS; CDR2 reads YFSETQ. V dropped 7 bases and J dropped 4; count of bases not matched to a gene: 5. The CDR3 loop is CASRGQENQPQHF. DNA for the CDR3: TGCGCCAGCCGAGGACAGGAGAATCAGCCCCAGCATTTT.

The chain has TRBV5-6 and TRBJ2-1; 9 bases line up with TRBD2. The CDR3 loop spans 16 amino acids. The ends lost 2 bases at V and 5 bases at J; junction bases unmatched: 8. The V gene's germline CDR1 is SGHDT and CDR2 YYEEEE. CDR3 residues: CASSFPIAGDHNEQFF. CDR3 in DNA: TGTGCCAGCAGCTTCCCCATAGCGGGAGATCACAATGAGCAGTTCTTC.

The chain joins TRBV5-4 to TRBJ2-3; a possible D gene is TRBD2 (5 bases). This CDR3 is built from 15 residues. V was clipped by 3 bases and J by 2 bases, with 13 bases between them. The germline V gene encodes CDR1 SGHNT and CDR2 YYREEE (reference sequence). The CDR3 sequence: CASSYGVLDTDTQYF. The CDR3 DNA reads TGTGCCAGCAGCTATGGCGTACTAGACACAGATACGCAGTATTTT.

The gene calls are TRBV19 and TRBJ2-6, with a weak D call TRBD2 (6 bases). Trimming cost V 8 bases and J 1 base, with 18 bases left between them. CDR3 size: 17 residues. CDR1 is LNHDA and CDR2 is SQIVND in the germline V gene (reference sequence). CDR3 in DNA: TGTGCCAGTGGTTCGGGAGAGTGGATGTCTGGGGCCAACGTCCTGACTTTC. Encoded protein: CASGSGEWMSGANVLTF.

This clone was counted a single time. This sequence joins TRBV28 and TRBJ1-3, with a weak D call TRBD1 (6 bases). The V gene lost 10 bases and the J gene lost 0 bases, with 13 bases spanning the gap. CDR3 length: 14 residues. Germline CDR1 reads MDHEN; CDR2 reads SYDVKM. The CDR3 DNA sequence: TGTGCCACCTCGGAAGGGGGCTCTGGAAACACCATATATTTT. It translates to CATSEGGSGNTIYF.

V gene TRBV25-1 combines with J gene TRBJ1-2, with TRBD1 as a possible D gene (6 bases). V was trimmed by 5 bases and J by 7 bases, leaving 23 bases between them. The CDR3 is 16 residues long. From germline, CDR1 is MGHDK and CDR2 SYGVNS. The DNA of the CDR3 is TGTGCCAGCAGTTCTCTAACGGGGGCGGGGGGGAGTGGCTACACCTTC. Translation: CASSSLTGAGGSGYTF.

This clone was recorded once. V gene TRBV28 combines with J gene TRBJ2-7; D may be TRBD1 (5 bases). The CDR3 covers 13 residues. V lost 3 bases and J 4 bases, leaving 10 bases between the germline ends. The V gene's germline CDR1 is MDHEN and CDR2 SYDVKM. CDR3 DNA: TGTGCCAGCAGTTTCTTAACAGGTTACGAGCAGTACTTC. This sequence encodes CASSFLTGYEQYF.

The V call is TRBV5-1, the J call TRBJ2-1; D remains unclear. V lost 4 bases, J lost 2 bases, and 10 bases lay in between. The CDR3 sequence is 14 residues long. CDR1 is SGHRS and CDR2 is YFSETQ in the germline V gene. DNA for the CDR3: TGCGCCAGCAGCCAGGTAACGACCTACAATGAGCAGTTCTTC. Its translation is CASSQVTTYNEQFF.

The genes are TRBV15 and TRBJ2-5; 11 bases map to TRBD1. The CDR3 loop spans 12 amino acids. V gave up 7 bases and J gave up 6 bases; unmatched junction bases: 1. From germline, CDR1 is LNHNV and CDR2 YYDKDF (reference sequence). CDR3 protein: CATKDRGQTQYF. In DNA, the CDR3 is TGTGCCACCAAGGACAGGGGGCAGACCCAGTACTTC.

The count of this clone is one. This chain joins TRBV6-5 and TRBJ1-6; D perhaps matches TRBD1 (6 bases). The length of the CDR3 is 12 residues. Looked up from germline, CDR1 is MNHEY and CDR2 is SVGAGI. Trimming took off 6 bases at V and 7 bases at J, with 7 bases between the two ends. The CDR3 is CASRGQNSPLHF. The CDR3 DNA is TGTGCCAGCAGAGGACAGAATTCACCCCTCCACTTT.

The CDR3 sequence: CASSPTGRGNTIYF. The CDR3 coding sequence is TGTGCCAGCAGCCCGACAGGCCGTGGAAACACCATATATTTT. The chain carries TRBV11-2 and TRBJ1-3; perhaps TRBD1 as D (6 bases). Per germline, CDR1 SGHAT and CDR2 FQNNGV. Deletions cut 5 bases from V and 3 bases from J, with 11 bases between. This CDR3 contains 14 residues.

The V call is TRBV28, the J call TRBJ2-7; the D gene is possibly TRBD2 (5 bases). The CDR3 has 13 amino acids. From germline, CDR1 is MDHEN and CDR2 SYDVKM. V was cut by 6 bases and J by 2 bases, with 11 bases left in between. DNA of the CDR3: TGTGCCAGCAGCTCTGGGGAGACCTACGAGCAGTACTTC. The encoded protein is CASSSGETYEQYF.

CDR3 in DNA: TGTGCCTGGAGAAACTACATTGGAGCGACCGAGCAGTACTTC. This encodes CAWRNYIGATEQYF. V is TRBV30 and J is TRBJ2-7; no clear D gene. V was shortened by 3 bases and J by 6 bases, with 18 bases between the two germline ends. Germline assignment: CDR1 GTSNPN and CDR2 SVGIG (reference sequence). This CDR3 is 14 amino acids long.

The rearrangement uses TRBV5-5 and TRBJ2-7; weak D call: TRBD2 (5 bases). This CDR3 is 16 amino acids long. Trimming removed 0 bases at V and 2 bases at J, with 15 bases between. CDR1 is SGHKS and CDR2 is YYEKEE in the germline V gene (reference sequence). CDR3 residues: CASSLVPGKTTYEQYF. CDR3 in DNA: TGTGCCAGCAGCTTGGTGCCGGGAAAGACCACCTACGAGCAGTACTTC.

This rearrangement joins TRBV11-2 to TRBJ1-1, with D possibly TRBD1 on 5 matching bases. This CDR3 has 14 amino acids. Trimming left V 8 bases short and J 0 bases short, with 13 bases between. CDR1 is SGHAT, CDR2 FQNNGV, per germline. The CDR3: CASLRGSMNTEAFF. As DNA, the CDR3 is TGTGCCAGCCTGCGGGGGTCTATGAACACTGAAGCTTTCTTT.

CDR3 amino acids: CASSPAGWAYNEQFF. For the CDR3, the DNA is TGTGCCAGCAGTCCAGCGGGGTGGGCCTACAATGAGCAGTTCTTC. The chain couples TRBV6-6 to TRBJ2-1, with 7 nucleotides matching TRBD2. The germline V gene encodes CDR1 MNHNY and CDR2 SVGAGI (reference sequence). The CDR3 runs to 15 residues. With 5 bases clipped from V and 2 bases from J, the junction kept 6 bases outside the gene matches.

CDR3 coding DNA: TGTGCCAGCAGTGACAGGGGGGTCAGGAACACTGAAGCTTTCTTT. This sequence encodes CASSDRGVRNTEAFF. The V call is TRBV27, the J call TRBJ1-1; the match to TRBD1 covers 9 bases. From germline, CDR1 is MNHEY and CDR2 SMNVEV (reference sequence). V lost 5 bases, J lost 1 base, and 5 bases stayed unmatched. CDR3 length: 15 residues.

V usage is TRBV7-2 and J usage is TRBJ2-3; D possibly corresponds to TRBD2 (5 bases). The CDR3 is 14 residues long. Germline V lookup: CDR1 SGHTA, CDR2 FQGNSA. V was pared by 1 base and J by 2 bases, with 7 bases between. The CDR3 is CASSLERFTDTQYF. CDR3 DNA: TGTGCCAGCAGCTTAGAGCGGTTCACAGATACGCAGTATTTT. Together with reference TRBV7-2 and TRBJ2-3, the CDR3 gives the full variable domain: GAGVSQSPSNKVTEKGKDVELRCDPISGHTALYWYRQSLGQGLEFLIYFQGNSAPDKSGLPSDRFSAERTGGSVSTLTIQRTQQEDSAVYLCASSLERFTDTQYFGPGTRLTVL.

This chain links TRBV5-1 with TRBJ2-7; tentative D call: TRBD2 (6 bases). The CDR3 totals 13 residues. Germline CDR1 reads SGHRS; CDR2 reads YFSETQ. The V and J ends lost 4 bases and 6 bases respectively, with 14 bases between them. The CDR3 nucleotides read TGCGCCAGCAGCCTTGGGACTCCCCTCGAGCAGTACTTC. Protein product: CASSLGTPLEQYF.

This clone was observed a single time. The CDR3 DNA is TGTGCCAGCAGTTTATGGCAGAGGGTGGATACGCAGTATTTT. Protein: CASSLWQRVDTQYF. The chain employs TRBV27 and TRBJ2-3; a possible D gene is TRBD2 (5 bases). The germline gives CDR1 MNHEY, CDR2 SMNVEV (reference sequence). Trimming removed 1 base from V and 6 bases from J, with 11 bases in between. This CDR3 comprises 14 residues.

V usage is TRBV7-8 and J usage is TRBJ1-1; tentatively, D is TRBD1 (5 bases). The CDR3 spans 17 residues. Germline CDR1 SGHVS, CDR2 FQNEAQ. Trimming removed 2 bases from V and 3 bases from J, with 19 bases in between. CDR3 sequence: CASSLIGGWGRDTEAFF. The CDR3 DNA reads TGTGCCAGCAGCTTAATAGGAGGGTGGGGGAGGGACACTGAAGCTTTCTTT.

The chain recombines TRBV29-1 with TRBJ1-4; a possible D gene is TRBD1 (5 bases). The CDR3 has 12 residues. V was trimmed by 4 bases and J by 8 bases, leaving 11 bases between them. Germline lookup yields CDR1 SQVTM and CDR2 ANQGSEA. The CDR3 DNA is TGCAGCGTTGGGACACTCGGGGAAAAACTGTTTTTT. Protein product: CSVGTLGEKLFF.

CDR3 nucleotide sequence: TGTGCCAGCAGTTTCGAGCGGGAGGTCTCAGATACGCAGTATTTT. It encodes CASSFEREVSDTQYF. The chain combines TRBV6-5 with TRBJ2-3; 9 positions match TRBD2. The J segment lost 4 bases and the V segment lost 4 bases, leaving 6 bases of the junction unmatched. The CDR3 runs 15 residues. Germline lookup yields CDR1 MNHEY and CDR2 SVGAGI.

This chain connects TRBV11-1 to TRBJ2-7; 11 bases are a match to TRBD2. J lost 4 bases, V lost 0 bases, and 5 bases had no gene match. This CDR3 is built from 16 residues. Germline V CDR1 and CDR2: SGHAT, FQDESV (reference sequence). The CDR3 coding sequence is TGTGCCAGCAGCTTAGCTGACGGGACTAGCGGATACGAGCAGTACTTC. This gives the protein CASSLADGTSGYEQYF.

For the CDR3, the DNA is TGTGCCAGCAGTTTATCGGCCGTCCGAAACTACGAGCAGTACTTC. This sequence encodes CASSLSAVRNYEQYF. The rearrangement joins TRBV27 to TRBJ2-7; D is uncertain. This CDR3 has 15 residues. Trimming stripped 0 bases from V and 3 bases from J, with 12 bases between. CDR1 and CDR2 (germline): MNHEY, SMNVEV (reference sequence).

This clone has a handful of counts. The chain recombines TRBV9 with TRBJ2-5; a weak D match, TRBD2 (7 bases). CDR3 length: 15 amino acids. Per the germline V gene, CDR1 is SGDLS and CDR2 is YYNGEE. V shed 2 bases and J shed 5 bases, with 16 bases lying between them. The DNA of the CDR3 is TGTGCCAGCAGCGTCTGGACGGGGGGCGGTGAGACCCAGTACTTC. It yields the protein CASSVWTGGGETQYF.

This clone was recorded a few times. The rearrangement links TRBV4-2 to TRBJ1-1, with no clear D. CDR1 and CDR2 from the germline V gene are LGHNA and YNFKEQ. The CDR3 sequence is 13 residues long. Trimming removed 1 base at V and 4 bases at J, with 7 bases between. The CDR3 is CASSQAEFTEAFF. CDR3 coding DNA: TGTGCCAGCAGCCAAGCTGAGTTCACTGAAGCTTTCTTT.

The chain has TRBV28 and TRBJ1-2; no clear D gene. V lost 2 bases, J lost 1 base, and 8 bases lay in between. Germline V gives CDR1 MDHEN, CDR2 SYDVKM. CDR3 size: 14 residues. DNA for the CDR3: TGTGCCAGCAGTTTACAGGTGATTAACTATGGCTACACCTTC. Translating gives CASSLQVINYGYTF.

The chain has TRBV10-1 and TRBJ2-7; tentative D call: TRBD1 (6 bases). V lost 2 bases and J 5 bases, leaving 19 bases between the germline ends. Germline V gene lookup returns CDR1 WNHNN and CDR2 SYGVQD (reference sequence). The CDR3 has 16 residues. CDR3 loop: CASSEETGTLRNEQYF. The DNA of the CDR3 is TGCGCCAGCAGTGAGGAAACAGGGACATTGCGGAACGAGCAGTACTTC.